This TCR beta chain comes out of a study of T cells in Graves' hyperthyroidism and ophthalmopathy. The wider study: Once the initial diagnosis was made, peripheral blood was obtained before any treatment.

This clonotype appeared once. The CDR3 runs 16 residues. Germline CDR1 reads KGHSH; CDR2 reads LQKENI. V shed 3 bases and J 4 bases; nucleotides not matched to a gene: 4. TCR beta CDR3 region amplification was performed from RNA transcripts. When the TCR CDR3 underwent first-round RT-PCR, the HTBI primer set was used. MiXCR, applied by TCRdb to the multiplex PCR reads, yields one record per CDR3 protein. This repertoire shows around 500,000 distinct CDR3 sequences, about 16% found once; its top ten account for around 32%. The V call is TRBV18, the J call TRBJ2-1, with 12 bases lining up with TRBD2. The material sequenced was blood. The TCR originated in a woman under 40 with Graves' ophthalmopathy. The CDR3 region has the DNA TGTGCCAGCTCACCGGGGGGACTAGCGGGTTACAATGAGCAGTTCTTC. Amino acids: CASSPGGLAGYNEQFF.